This T cell receptor (beta chain) stems from a study of blood T cell repertoires in COVID-19. Background on the study: PBMCs, B-cell-depleted T cells, or T cells were the source of the cDNA or gDNA that made up the material.

The CDR3 length is 14 residues. Trimming took 8 bases from V and 3 from J, leaving 16 bases between them. Germline loops: CDR1 SNHLY, CDR2 FYNNEI. This clone was counted a single time. This table comes from immunoSEQ multiplex PCR, and its TCRdb copy is limited to in-frame clones, with some not included. In the table there are some 76,000 clones, 90% of which are singletons. Sequencing input: peripheral blood. V usage is TRBV2 and J usage is TRBJ1-1; maybe TRBD1 (6 bases). The sequence was obtained from a woman aged 18-35 years with acute or convalescent COVID-19. The DNA for the CDR3 is TGTGCCAGCGAAAGCCCACAGGGCTACACTGAAGCTTTCTTT. It is translated as CASESPQGYTEAFF.